Listed below are T cell receptor beta chains from one sample, sequenced in a study of identical twins. TCRdb reprocessed the 5' RACE reads with MiXCR, giving one entry per CDR3 protein. The data hold approximately 500,000 distinct CDR3 sequences, with approximately 24% observed a single time. The same data also contributed to another study, on T cells expressing NK-cell markers.

Sequences were obtained from CD4+ T cells sorted from blood. The receptors derive from a woman in her late teens or twenties in good health. Each CDR3 is given with its conserved first and last residue. The D gene is left open where the match is weak. Size is stated for part of the rows, as once, few or many counts, or as a class when the clone is expanded.

J gene: TRBJ2-2; D gene: TRBD2; clone size: few; CDR3 length: 15; V gene: TRBV24-1; CDR3 protein: CATVKDSGPMRELFF; CDR3 DNA: TGTGCCACCGTCAAAGATAGCGGGCCGATGAGGGAGCTGTTTTTT
J gene: TRBJ2-3; D gene: .; clone size: .; CDR3 length: 15; V gene: TRBV4-3; CDR3 protein: CASSQTWERTDTQYF; CDR3 DNA: TGCGCCAGCAGCCAAACGTGGGAGCGCACAGATACGCAGTATTTT
J gene: TRBJ2-7; D gene: TRBD1; clone size: few; CDR3 length: 15; V gene: TRBV5-1; CDR3 protein: CASSLGQGKAYEQYF; CDR3 DNA: TGCGCCAGCAGCTTGGGACAGGGGAAAGCCTACGAGCAGTACTTC
J gene: TRBJ1-1; D gene: .; clone size: few; CDR3 length: 13; V gene: TRBV29-1; CDR3 protein: CSGLQRLNTEAFF; CDR3 DNA: TGCAGCGGACTACAACGGTTGAACACTGAAGCTTTCTTT
J gene: TRBJ1-1; D gene: .; clone size: few; CDR3 length: 13; V gene: TRBV29-1; CDR3 protein: CSVATPRNTEAFF; CDR3 DNA: TGCAGCGTCGCGACGCCTAGGAACACTGAAGCTTTCTTT
J gene: TRBJ1-2; D gene: TRBD1; clone size: few; CDR3 length: 14; V gene: TRBV20-1; CDR3 protein: CSARDSGRGNGYTF; CDR3 DNA: TGCAGTGCTAGAGATTCCGGCAGGGGGAATGGCTACACCTTC
J gene: TRBJ2-7; D gene: .; clone size: .; CDR3 length: 12; V gene: TRBV29-1; CDR3 protein: CSVARGPYEQYF; CDR3 DNA: TGCAGCGTTGCCCGGGGTCCCTACGAGCAGTACTTC
J gene: TRBJ2-7; D gene: TRBD2; clone size: .; CDR3 length: 19; V gene: TRBV19; CDR3 protein: CASSIRLSGTGSRYNEQYF; CDR3 DNA: TGTGCCAGTAGTATCCGTCTTAGCGGGACGGGCAGCCGTTATAACGAGCAGTACTTC
J gene: TRBJ2-3; D gene: .; clone size: few; CDR3 length: 15; V gene: TRBV18; CDR3 protein: CASSPNGGPTDTQYF; CDR3 DNA: TGTGCCAGCTCCCCCAATGGGGGTCCCACAGATACGCAGTATTTT
J gene: TRBJ2-3; D gene: TRBD2; clone size: .; CDR3 length: 16; V gene: TRBV5-1; CDR3 protein: CASSSEGDYRTDTQYF; CDR3 DNA: TGCGCCAGCAGCTCCGAAGGGGACTATCGCACAGATACGCAGTATTTT
J gene: TRBJ2-5; D gene: .; clone size: once; CDR3 length: 13; V gene: TRBV7-2; CDR3 protein: CASSFAGRETQYF; CDR3 DNA: TGTGCCAGCAGCTTCGCTGGCCGAGAGACCCAGTACTTC
J gene: TRBJ1-1; D gene: TRBD1; clone size: few; CDR3 length: 15; V gene: TRBV3-1; CDR3 protein: CASSPNRGLDTEAFF; CDR3 DNA: TGTGCCAGCAGCCCCAACAGGGGGCTGGACACTGAAGCTTTCTTT
J gene: TRBJ2-5; D gene: .; clone size: few; CDR3 length: 14; V gene: TRBV5-1; CDR3 protein: CASHKLGSQETQYF; CDR3 DNA: TGCGCCAGCCATAAACTCGGCAGTCAAGAGACCCAGTACTTC
J gene: TRBJ2-6; D gene: .; clone size: many; CDR3 length: 15; V gene: TRBV5-1; CDR3 protein: CASSLVASGANVLTF; CDR3 DNA: TGCGCCAGCAGCTTGGTAGCGTCTGGGGCCAACGTCCTGACTTTC
J gene: TRBJ2-1; D gene: TRBD2; clone size: .; CDR3 length: 19; V gene: TRBV14; CDR3 protein: CASSQALTELARHYNEQFF; CDR3 DNA: TGTGCCAGCAGCCAAGCTTTAACGGAACTAGCGAGACACTACAATGAGCAGTTCTTC
J gene: TRBJ2-4; D gene: TRBD2; clone size: .; CDR3 length: 14; V gene: TRBV20-1; CDR3 protein: CSAGPSGDKNIQYF; CDR3 DNA: TGCAGTGCCGGACCGAGCGGGGACAAAAACATTCAGTACTTC
J gene: TRBJ2-7; D gene: TRBD2; clone size: .; CDR3 length: 16; V gene: TRBV5-1; CDR3 protein: CASSWGLAERDYEQYF; CDR3 DNA: TGCGCCAGCAGCTGGGGCCTAGCGGAAAGAGACTACGAGCAGTACTTC
J gene: TRBJ1-1; D gene: .; clone size: .; CDR3 length: 13; V gene: TRBV5-1; CDR3 protein: CASSLVSGIEAFF; CDR3 DNA: TGCGCCAGCAGCTTGGTATCGGGAATTGAAGCTTTCTTT
J gene: TRBJ2-7; D gene: TRBD1; clone size: .; CDR3 length: 18; V gene: TRBV28; CDR3 protein: CASSFVIGQGSDSYEQYF; CDR3 DNA: TGTGCCAGCAGTTTTGTCATTGGACAGGGGTCCGATTCCTACGAGCAGTACTTC
J gene: TRBJ1-1; D gene: TRBD1; clone size: few; CDR3 length: 14; V gene: TRBV9; CDR3 protein: CASSAPGQGTEAFF; CDR3 DNA: TGTGCCAGCAGCGCCCCGGGACAGGGCACTGAAGCTTTCTTT
J gene: TRBJ2-6; D gene: .; clone size: few; CDR3 length: 17; V gene: TRBV12-3/TRBV12-4; CDR3 protein: CASSRDLGGSGANVLTF; CDR3 DNA: TGTGCCAGCAGCCGCGATTTAGGTGGCTCTGGGGCCAACGTCCTGACTTTC
J gene: TRBJ2-7; D gene: TRBD2; clone size: .; CDR3 length: 14; V gene: TRBV20-1; CDR3 protein: CSARLAGYPAGQYF; CDR3 DNA: TGCAGTGCTAGACTAGCGGGATACCCGGCGGGGCAGTACTTC
J gene: TRBJ1-6; D gene: .; clone size: .; CDR3 length: 13; V gene: TRBV20-1; CDR3 protein: CSASQGGNSPLHF; CDR3 DNA: TGCAGTGCTAGTCAGGGTGGTAATTCACCCCTCCACTTT
J gene: TRBJ2-1; D gene: TRBD2; clone size: few; CDR3 length: 12; V gene: TRBV12-3/TRBV12-4; CDR3 protein: CASSREGNEQFF; CDR3 DNA: TGTGCCAGCAGTCGGGAGGGCAATGAGCAGTTCTTC
J gene: TRBJ1-5; D gene: .; clone size: many; CDR3 length: 13; V gene: TRBV5-1; CDR3 protein: CASSFPGNQPQHF; CDR3 DNA: TGCGCCAGCAGCTTCCCGGGAAATCAGCCCCAGCATTTT
J gene: TRBJ1-3; D gene: .; clone size: few; CDR3 length: 14; V gene: TRBV25-1; CDR3 protein: CASSEQGYGNTIYF; CDR3 DNA: TGTGCCAGCAGTGAACAGGGGTACGGAAACACCATATATTTT
J gene: TRBJ1-1; D gene: .; clone size: few; CDR3 length: 14; V gene: TRBV20-1; CDR3 protein: CSARSGGGRTEAFF; CDR3 DNA: TGCAGTGCTAGATCGGGCGGGGGGCGGACTGAAGCTTTCTTT
J gene: TRBJ2-3; D gene: .; clone size: .; CDR3 length: 12; V gene: TRBV5-1; CDR3 protein: CASGWESDTQYF; CDR3 DNA: TGCGCCAGCGGATGGGAGTCAGATACGCAGTATTTT
J gene: TRBJ1-2; D gene: .; clone size: .; CDR3 length: 14; V gene: TRBV5-1; CDR3 protein: CASSRGDGGMGYTF; CDR3 DNA: TGCGCCAGCAGCCGAGGGGACGGAGGGATGGGCTACACCTTC
J gene: TRBJ1-3; D gene: TRBD1; clone size: .; CDR3 length: 16; V gene: TRBV18; CDR3 protein: CASSPTPGGGGNTIYF; CDR3 DNA: TGTGCCAGCTCACCAACTCCAGGGGGCGGCGGAAACACCATATATTTT
J gene: TRBJ2-1; D gene: TRBD2; clone size: .; CDR3 length: 15; V gene: TRBV19; CDR3 protein: CASSVAGLSYNEQFF; CDR3 DNA: TGTGCCAGTAGTGTAGCGGGACTATCCTACAATGAGCAGTTCTTC
J gene: TRBJ2-3; D gene: TRBD2; clone size: .; CDR3 length: 15; V gene: TRBV7-2; CDR3 protein: CAGGFAGRVTDTQYF; CDR3 DNA: TGTGCCGGGGGTTTTGCCGGGAGGGTAACAGATACGCAGTATTTT
J gene: TRBJ1-1; D gene: .; clone size: .; CDR3 length: 15; V gene: TRBV20-1; CDR3 protein: CSASLLGQVNTEAFF; CDR3 DNA: TGCAGTGCTAGCCTTTTAGGGCAGGTGAACACTGAAGCTTTCTTT
J gene: TRBJ2-1; D gene: .; clone size: many; CDR3 length: 16; V gene: TRBV5-1; CDR3 protein: CASSLAGLGSYNEQFF; CDR3 DNA: TGCGCCAGCAGCTTGGCAGGCCTTGGCTCCTACAATGAGCAGTTCTTC
J gene: TRBJ2-1; D gene: .; clone size: .; CDR3 length: 15; V gene: TRBV20-1; CDR3 protein: CSARTPQGYSNEQFF; CDR3 DNA: TGCAGTGCTAGAACGCCCCAGGGGTATTCCAATGAGCAGTTCTTC
J gene: TRBJ2-3; D gene: TRBD2; clone size: few; CDR3 length: 18; V gene: TRBV12-5; CDR3 protein: CASGLGVLSGALTDTQYF; CDR3 DNA: TGTGCTAGTGGTTTGGGGGTTTTGAGCGGGGCACTCACAGATACGCAGTATTTT
J gene: TRBJ2-5; D gene: TRBD1; clone size: .; CDR3 length: 14; V gene: TRBV3-1; CDR3 protein: CASGPGQGQETQYF; CDR3 DNA: TGTGCCAGCGGACCGGGACAGGGACAAGAGACCCAGTACTTC
J gene: TRBJ2-3; D gene: .; clone size: many; CDR3 length: 13; V gene: TRBV12-3/TRBV12-4; CDR3 protein: CASSLRGGDTQYF; CDR3 DNA: TGTGCCAGCAGTCTCAGGGGTGGAGATACGCAGTATTTT
J gene: TRBJ1-1; D gene: .; clone size: .; CDR3 length: 12; V gene: TRBV15; CDR3 protein: CATSGDDGEAFF; CDR3 DNA: TGTGCCACCAGCGGAGATGATGGTGAAGCTTTCTTT
J gene: TRBJ2-1; D gene: .; clone size: .; CDR3 length: 14; V gene: TRBV15; CDR3 protein: CATSKPGTLNEQFF; CDR3 DNA: TGTGCCACCAGCAAGCCCGGGACTCTCAATGAGCAGTTCTTC
J gene: TRBJ2-5; D gene: TRBD1; clone size: few; CDR3 length: 18; V gene: TRBV20-1; CDR3 protein: CSARDRRQGDMVRETQYF; CDR3 DNA: TGCAGTGCTAGAGATCGTCGACAGGGGGACATGGTGAGAGAGACCCAGTACTTC
J gene: TRBJ2-7; D gene: .; clone size: .; CDR3 length: 15; V gene: TRBV3-1; CDR3 protein: CASSQAGVISYEQYF; CDR3 DNA: TGTGCCAGCAGCCAAGCAGGGGTTATCTCCTACGAGCAGTACTTC
J gene: TRBJ2-1; D gene: .; clone size: .; CDR3 length: 13; V gene: TRBV20-1; CDR3 protein: CSAREGGGRGQFF; CDR3 DNA: TGCAGTGCTAGAGAGGGGGGAGGCCGGGGACAGTTCTTC
J gene: TRBJ1-2; D gene: .; clone size: .; CDR3 length: 12; V gene: TRBV5-1; CDR3 protein: CASSLDRSGYTF; CDR3 DNA: TGCGCCAGCAGCTTGGATCGGTCTGGCTACACCTTC
J gene: TRBJ2-3; D gene: TRBD2; clone size: .; CDR3 length: 15; V gene: TRBV9; CDR3 protein: CASSPSGRSGDTQYF; CDR3 DNA: TGTGCCAGCAGTCCTAGCGGGAGAAGTGGAGATACGCAGTATTTT